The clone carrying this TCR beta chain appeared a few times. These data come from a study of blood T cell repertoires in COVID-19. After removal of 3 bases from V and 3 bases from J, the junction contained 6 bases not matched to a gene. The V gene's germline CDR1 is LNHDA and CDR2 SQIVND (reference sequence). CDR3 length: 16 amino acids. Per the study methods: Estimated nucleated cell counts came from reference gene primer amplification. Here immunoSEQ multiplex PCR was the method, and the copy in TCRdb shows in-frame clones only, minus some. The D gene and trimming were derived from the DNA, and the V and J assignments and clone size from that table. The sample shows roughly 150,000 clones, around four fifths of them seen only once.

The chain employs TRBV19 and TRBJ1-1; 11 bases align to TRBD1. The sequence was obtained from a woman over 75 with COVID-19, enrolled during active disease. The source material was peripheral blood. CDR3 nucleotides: TGTGCCAGTAGTATTCCCGGACAGGGGGCCGACACTGAAGCTTTCTTT. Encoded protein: CASSIPGQGADTEAFF.